Each of the 11 T cell receptor beta chains below was sequenced from the same sample in a study of technical replicates of blood from a few donors. The data were produced by immunoSEQ multiplex PCR, yet TCRdb's version contains in-frame clones alone and is incomplete. The top ten hold roughly 4.4% of the sample, which has about 80,000 clones, 80% to 90% seen once. Material: PBMCs. The origin of the receptors is a human donor in good health. Some clones in this sample may be carry-over from other donors' samples.

J is TRBJ2-5 and V is TRBV5-1; 7 bases map to TRBD1. The DNA end is a closer match to TRBJ2-7, so the J assignment may be wrong. There are 15 residues in the CDR3. Germline values: CDR1 SGHRS, CDR2 YFSETQ. In nucleotides, the CDR3 is TGCGCCAGCAGCTTGACCGGGACAGTCTCCTACGAGCAGTACTTC. Protein product: CASSLTGTVSYEQYF.

The chain carries TRBV19 and TRBJ2-3; D not resolved. Per the germline V gene, CDR1 is LNHDA and CDR2 is SQIVND (reference sequence). The CDR3 runs 16 residues. Trimming took off 9 bases at V and 2 bases at J, with 21 bases between the two ends. The DNA for the CDR3 is TGTGCCAGCTCCGATGAAAGGCGGAGCCTCACAGATACGCAGTATTTT. Its translation is CASSDERRSLTDTQYF.

This clone has just a few counts. The rearrangement joins TRBV7-9 to TRBJ1-1, with 9 bases identical to TRBD1. Germline V gene data show CDR1 as SEHNR and CDR2 as FQNEAQ (reference sequence). The CDR3 is 15 amino acids. The V gene end was trimmed by 4 bases and the J gene end by 1 base; junction bases not matched to a gene: 4. CDR3 nucleotides: TGTGCCAGCAGCTCATGGGGACAGGGGAACACTGAAGCTTTCTTT. Its translation: CASSSWGQGNTEAFF.

The table lists this clone with a count of one. The rearrangement links TRBV18 to TRBJ2-2; D possibly corresponds to TRBD2 (7 bases). The germline V gene has CDR1 KGHSH and CDR2 LQKENI. Trimming took 3 bases from V and 4 from J, leaving 18 bases between them. The CDR3 extends over 17 amino acids. In DNA form, the CDR3 reads TGTGCCAGCTCACCTCAATCTAGCGGAGGGGGCACCGGGGAGCTGTTTTTT. Amino acids: CASSPQSSGGGTGELFF.

This clone came up once. This chain connects TRBV28 to TRBJ1-2; possibly TRBD1 for D (6 bases). CDR3 length: 14 amino acids. CDR1 MDHEN and CDR2 SYDVKM come from the germline V gene. The germline V and J ends were trimmed by 6 bases and 5 bases, with 16 bases remaining between them. The CDR3 region has the DNA TGTGCCAGCAGCCTCGGGGGGGGCCGGTATGGCTACACCTTC. It is translated as CASSLGGGRYGYTF.

This chain joins TRBV29-1 and TRBJ1-2, with TRBD1 matching over 9 bases. The CDR3 consists of 13 residues. Germline V gives CDR1 SQVTM, CDR2 ANQGSEA. J gave up 5 bases and V 3 bases, and 4 bases lay outside the gene matches. As DNA, the CDR3 is TGCAGCGTTGATCGGGACAGGGCTTATGGCTACACCTTC. Amino acids: CSVDRDRAYGYTF. Based on the CDR3 plus reference TRBV29-1 and TRBJ1-2, the full variable domain is SAVISQKPSRDICQRGTSLTIQCQVDSQVTMMFWYRQQPGQSLTLIATANQGSEATYESGFVIDKFPISRPNLTFSTLTVSNMSPEDSSIYLCSVDRDRAYGYTFGSGTRLTVV.

The chain links TRBV12-5 to TRBJ2-1, with D tentatively TRBD2 (6 bases). CDR1 is LGHNT, CDR2 FRNRAP, per germline. CDR3 length: 13 amino acids. Between the trimmed V and J ends, which lost 0 bases and 15 bases, there was a span of 15 bases. As DNA, the CDR3 is TGTGCTAGTGGTTTGGTAGGGACTTCCAGTATGTTCTTC. It translates to CASGLVGTSSMFF.

The chain couples TRBV2 to TRBJ2-2; no firm D call. CDR1 and CDR2 (germline): SNHLY, FYNNEI. This CDR3 has 15 residues. The V end was cut by 3 bases, the J end by 1 base, with 9 bases between. CDR3 loop: CASSDSHKNTGELFF. Written as DNA, the CDR3 is TGTGCCAGCAGTGATTCCCACAAGAACACCGGGGAGCTGTTTTTT.

V gene TRBV13 combines with J gene TRBJ1-2; 7 nucleotides align to TRBD1. V trimming: 5 bases; J trimming: 6 bases; junction bases outside the gene matches: 9. There are 14 residues in the CDR3. In germline, CDR1 is PRHDT, CDR2 FYEKMQ (reference sequence). CDR3 amino acids: CASSKRDSRDGYTF. CDR3 DNA: TGTGCCAGCAGCAAACGGGACAGCAGAGATGGCTACACCTTC.

The rearrangement uses TRBV29-1 and TRBJ2-5, with a weak D call TRBD1 (6 bases). The V end lost 7 bases, the J end lost 9 bases, and 15 bases lay between the germline ends. Germline V lookup: CDR1 SQVTM, CDR2 ANQGSEA. The CDR3 consists of 11 residues. The CDR3 is CSAVGAIAQYF. The DNA of the CDR3 is TGCAGCGCCGTGGGGGCGATTGCCCAGTACTTC.

The V gene is TRBV4-2, the J gene TRBJ2-3, with D perhaps matching TRBD2 (6 bases). Trimming took off 0 bases at V and 3 bases at J, with 16 bases between the two ends. Looked up from germline, CDR1 is LGHNA and CDR2 is YNFKEQ. The CDR3 totals 17 residues. This CDR3 reads CASSQDEDGGGTDTQYF. CDR3 sequence (DNA): TGTGCCAGCAGCCAAGACGAGGACGGGGGAGGAACAGATACGCAGTATTTT.